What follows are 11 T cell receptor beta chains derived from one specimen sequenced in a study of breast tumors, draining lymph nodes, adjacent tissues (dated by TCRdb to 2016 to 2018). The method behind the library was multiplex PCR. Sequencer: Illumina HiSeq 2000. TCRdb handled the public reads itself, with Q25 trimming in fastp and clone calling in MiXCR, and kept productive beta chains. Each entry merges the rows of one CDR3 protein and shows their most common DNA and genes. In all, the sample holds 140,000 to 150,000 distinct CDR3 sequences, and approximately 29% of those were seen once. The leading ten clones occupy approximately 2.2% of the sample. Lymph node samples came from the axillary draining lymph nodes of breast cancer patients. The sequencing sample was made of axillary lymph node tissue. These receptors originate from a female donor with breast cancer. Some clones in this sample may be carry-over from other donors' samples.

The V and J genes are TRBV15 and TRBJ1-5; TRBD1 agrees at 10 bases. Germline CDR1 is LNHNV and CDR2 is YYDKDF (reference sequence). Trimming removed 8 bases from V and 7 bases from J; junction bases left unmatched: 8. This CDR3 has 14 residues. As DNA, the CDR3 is TGTGCCACCCAATCCGGGACAGGGGACCAGCCCCAGCATTTT. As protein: CATQSGTGDQPQHF.

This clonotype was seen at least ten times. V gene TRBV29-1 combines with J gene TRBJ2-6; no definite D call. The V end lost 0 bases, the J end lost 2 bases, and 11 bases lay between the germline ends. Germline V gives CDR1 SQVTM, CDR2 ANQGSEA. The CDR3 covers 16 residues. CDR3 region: CSVEEGLRAGANVLTF. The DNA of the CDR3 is TGCAGCGTTGAAGAAGGGCTAAGGGCTGGGGCCAACGTCCTGACTTTC.

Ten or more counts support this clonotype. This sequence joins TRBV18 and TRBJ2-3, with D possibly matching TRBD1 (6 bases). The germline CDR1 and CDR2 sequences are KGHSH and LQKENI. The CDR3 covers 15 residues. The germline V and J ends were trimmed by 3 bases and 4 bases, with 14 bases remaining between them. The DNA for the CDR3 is TGTGCCAGCTCACCGATCAGGGGTAGCGCAGATACGCAGTATTTT. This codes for CASSPIRGSADTQYF.

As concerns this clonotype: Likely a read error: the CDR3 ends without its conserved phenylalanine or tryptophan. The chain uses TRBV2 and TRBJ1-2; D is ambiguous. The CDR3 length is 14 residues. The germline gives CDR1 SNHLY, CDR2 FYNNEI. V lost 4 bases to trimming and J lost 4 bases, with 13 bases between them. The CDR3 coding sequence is TGTGCCAGCAGTGGTACGTCCTCTTCCTATGGCTACACCTCC. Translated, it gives CASSGTSSSYGYTS.

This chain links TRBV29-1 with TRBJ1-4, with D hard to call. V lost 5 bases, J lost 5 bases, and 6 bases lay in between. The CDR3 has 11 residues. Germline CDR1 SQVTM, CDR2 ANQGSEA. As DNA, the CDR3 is TGCAGCGTTTGGTGGAATGAAAAACTGTTTTTT. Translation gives CSVWWNEKLFF.

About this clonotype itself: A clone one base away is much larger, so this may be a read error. CDR3 bases: TGTGCCAGCAGTTGCGACAGTCCTAACTATGGCTACACCTTC. It encodes CASSCDSPNYGYTF. J is TRBJ1-2 and V is TRBV12-3 or TRBV12-4; tentative D call: TRBD1 (5 bases). Trimming took off 4 bases at V and 0 bases at J, with 9 bases between the two ends. The CDR3 runs 14 residues.

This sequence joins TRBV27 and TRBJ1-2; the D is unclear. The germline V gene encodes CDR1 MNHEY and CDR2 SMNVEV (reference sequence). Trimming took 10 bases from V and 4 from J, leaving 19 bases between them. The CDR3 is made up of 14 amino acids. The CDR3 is CATAENYKGYGYTF. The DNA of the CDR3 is TGTGCCACCGCCGAGAATTACAAGGGCTATGGCTACACCTTC.

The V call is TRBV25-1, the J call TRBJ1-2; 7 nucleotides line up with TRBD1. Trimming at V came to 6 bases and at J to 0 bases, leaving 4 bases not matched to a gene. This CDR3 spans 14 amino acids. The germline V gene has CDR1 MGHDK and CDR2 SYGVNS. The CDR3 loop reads CASSAGQPNYGYTF. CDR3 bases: TGTGCCAGCAGCGCGGGACAGCCTAACTATGGCTACACCTTC.

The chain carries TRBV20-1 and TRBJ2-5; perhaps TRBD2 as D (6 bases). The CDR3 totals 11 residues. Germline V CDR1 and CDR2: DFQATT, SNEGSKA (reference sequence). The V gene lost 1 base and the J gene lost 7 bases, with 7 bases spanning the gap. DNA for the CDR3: TGCAGTGCTAGAGTGGGAGGGACCCAGTACTTC. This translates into CSARVGGTQYF.

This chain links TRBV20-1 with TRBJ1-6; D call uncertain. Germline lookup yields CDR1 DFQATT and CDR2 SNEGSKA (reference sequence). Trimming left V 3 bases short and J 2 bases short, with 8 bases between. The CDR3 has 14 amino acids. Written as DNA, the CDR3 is TGCAGTGCTAGTACTGGGCCCTATAATTCACCCCTCCACTTT. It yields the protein CSASTGPYNSPLHF.

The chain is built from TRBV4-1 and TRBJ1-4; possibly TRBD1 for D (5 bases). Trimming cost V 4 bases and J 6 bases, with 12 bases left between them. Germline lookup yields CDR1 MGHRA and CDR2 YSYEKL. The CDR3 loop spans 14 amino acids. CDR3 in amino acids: CASSLGTGDEKLFF. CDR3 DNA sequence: TGCGCCAGCAGCCTCGGGACGGGGGATGAAAAACTGTTTTTT.